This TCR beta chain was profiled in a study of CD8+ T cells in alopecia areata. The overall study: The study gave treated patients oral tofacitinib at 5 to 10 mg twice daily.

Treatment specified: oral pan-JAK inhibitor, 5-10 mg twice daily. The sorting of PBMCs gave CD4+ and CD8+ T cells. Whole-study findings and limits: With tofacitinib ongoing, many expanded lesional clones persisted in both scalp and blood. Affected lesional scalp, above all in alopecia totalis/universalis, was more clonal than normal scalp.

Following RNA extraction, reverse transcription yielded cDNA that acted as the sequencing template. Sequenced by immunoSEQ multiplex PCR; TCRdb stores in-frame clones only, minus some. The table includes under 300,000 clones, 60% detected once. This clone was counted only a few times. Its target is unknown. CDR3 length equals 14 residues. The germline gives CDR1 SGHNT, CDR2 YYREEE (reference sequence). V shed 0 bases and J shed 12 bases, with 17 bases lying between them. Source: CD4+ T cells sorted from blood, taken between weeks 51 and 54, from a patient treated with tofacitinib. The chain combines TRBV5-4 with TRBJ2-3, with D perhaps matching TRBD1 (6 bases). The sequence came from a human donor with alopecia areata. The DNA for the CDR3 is TGTGCCAGCAGCTTGGGTTTTTCAGGGGCTGAACAGTATTTT. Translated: CASSLGFSGAEQYF.